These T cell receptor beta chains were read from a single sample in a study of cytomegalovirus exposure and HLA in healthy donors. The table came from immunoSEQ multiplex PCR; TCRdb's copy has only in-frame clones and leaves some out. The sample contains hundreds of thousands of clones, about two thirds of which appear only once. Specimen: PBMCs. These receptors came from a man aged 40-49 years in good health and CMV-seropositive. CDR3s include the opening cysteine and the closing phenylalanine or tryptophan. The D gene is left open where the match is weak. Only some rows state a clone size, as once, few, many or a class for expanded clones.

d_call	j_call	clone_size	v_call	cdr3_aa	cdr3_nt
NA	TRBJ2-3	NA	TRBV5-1	CASSGSHRASSTDTQYF	TGCGCCAGCAGCGGATCACACAGGGCCTCTAGCACAGATACGCAGTATTTT
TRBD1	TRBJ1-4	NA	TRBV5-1	CASSLTGGSNEKLFF	TGCGCCAGCAGCCTTACAGGGGGGAGTAATGAAAAACTGTTTTTT
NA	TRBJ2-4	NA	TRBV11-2	CASSYTLGGNIQYF	TGTGCCAGCAGCTATACCCTAGGGGGAAACATTCAGTACTTC
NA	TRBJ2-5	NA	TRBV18	CASSPIQGKETQYF	TGTGCCAGCTCACCAATCCAGGGAAAAGAGACCCAGTACTTC
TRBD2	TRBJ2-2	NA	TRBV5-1	CASSLPGLAGGPNTGELFF	TGCGCCAGCAGCTTGCCGGGACTAGCGGGGGGCCCGAACACCGGGGAGCTGTTTTTT
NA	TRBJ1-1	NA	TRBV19	CASIDEGVGTEAFF	TGTGCCAGTATCGACGAGGGGGTTGGTACTGAAGCTTTCTTT
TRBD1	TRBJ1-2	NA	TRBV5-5	CASSSGTGSNYGYTF	TGTGCCAGCAGCTCGGGGACAGGGAGCAACTATGGCTACACCTTC
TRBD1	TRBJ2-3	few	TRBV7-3	CASSPRGRGTDTQYF	TGTGCCAGCAGCCCCAGGGGGCGAGGCACAGATACGCAGTATTTT
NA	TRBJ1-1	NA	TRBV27	CASSPSPTGITEAFF	TGTGCCAGCAGTCCCAGCCCCACAGGGATCACTGAAGCTTTCTTT
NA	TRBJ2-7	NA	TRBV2	CASITEGDVIYEQYF	TGTGCCAGCATCACGGAGGGTGATGTAATATACGAGCAGTACTTC